This entry features one T cell receptor (beta chain) sequence. Produced via immunoSEQ multiplex PCR; TCRdb's table is partial and in-frame only. The data show 150,000 to 180,000 clones, with roughly four fifths seen just once and around an eighth held by the top ten. V was shortened by 4 bases and J by 6 bases, with 12 bases between the two germline ends. This CDR3 has 13 amino acids. Germline V gene lookup returns CDR1 MNHEY and CDR2 SMNVEV (reference sequence). This record comes from a study of blood T cell repertoires in COVID-19. The chain couples TRBV27 to TRBJ1-2; D not certain. This sequence originates from a woman aged 55 to 70 with COVID-19, enrolled during active disease. The specimen was peripheral blood. The CDR3 here is CASSSPRRDGYTF. The CDR3 DNA reads as TGTGCCAGCAGTTCGCCCCGGAGAGATGGCTACACCTTC.